The clone carrying this T cell receptor (beta chain) was found many times. The antigen remains unidentified. In building TCR beta libraries, iRepertoire HTBI primers were used together with Arm-PCR of CDR3 regions. From the multiplex PCR reads, TCRdb called clonotypes with MiXCR, one entry per CDR3 protein. The sample includes about 430,000 distinct CDR3 sequences, over 20% of them seen just once. The entry originates in a study of regulatory T cells in long-lasting Graves disease. Study results and caveats: Sampling was limited to peripheral blood rather than thyroid tissue. New patients shared 966 public clonotypes, fewer than the approximately 2,700 shared by persistent patients.

Specified time point: persistent/refractory GD, antithyroid drugs over 5 years with positive TRAb. The TCR library was prepared using RNA isolated from PBMCs. From each patient, around 9 milliliters of peripheral blood was drawn and collected into an EDTA anticoagulant tube. CDR3 length equals 16 residues. The germline V gene encodes CDR1 ENHRY and CDR2 SYGVKD. Trimming took 3 bases from V and 4 from J, leaving 18 bases between them. The specimen was peripheral blood mononuclear cells (PBMCs), collected when the disease was refractory, from a patient treated with antithyroid drugs. The receptor comes from a female donor with Graves disease. The chain recombines TRBV10-3 with TRBJ2-5, with a possible D match to TRBD1 (6 bases). The CDR3 reads CAISDSRTAAGETQYF. The DNA of the CDR3 is TGTGCCATCAGTGATTCCAGGACAGCCGCCGGAGAGACCCAGTACTTC.